This is a list of T cell receptor beta chains from one sample in a study of OX40 agonist ivuxolimab in advanced cancers. Repertoires were generated with immunoSEQ multiplex PCR, while TCRdb's copy carries only in-frame clones and drops some. This table has tens of thousands of clones, roughly nine tenths appearing once. This specimen consisted of CD4+ or CD8+ T cells sorted from blood, obtained in a trial of the OX40 agonist ivuxolimab. The receptors come from an adult with an advanced solid tumor such as melanoma, head and neck, liver or kidney cancer. Each CDR3 is given with its conserved first and last residue. Fields, in order: CDR3 protein, CDR3 DNA, D gene, V gene, clone size, J gene. The D gene is left open where the match is weak. Rows may omit the clone size; those that give it use once, few, many or a size class.

cdr3_aa: CASSLVTVYEQYF
cdr3_nt: TGTGCCAGCAGTTTAGTGACAGTTTACGAGCAGTACTTC
d_call: .
v_call: TRBV28
clone_size: .
j_call: TRBJ2-7

cdr3_aa: CASSSTDTQYF
cdr3_nt: TGTGCCAGCTCTAGCACAGATACGCAGTATTTT
d_call: .
v_call: TRBV7-9
clone_size: .
j_call: TRBJ2-3

cdr3_aa: CASSYFRENEQFF
cdr3_nt: TGTGCCAGCAGTTACTTCCGGGAGAATGAGCAGTTCTTC
d_call: .
v_call: TRBV6-6
clone_size: .
j_call: TRBJ2-1

cdr3_aa: CATSRGPDQGWNTGELFF
cdr3_nt: TGTGCCACCAGCAGAGGACCCGACCAGGGATGGAACACCGGGGAGCTGTTTTTT
d_call: .
v_call: TRBV15
clone_size: .
j_call: TRBJ2-2

cdr3_aa: CASSPDRGRYEQYF
cdr3_nt: TGTGCCAGCAGCCCGGACAGGGGGCGCTACGAGCAGTACTTC
d_call: TRBD1
v_call: TRBV5-6
clone_size: .
j_call: TRBJ2-7

cdr3_aa: CASRPTMTEQYF
cdr3_nt: TGTGCCAGCAGGCCAACTATGACGGAGCAGTACTTC
d_call: .
v_call: TRBV28
clone_size: .
j_call: TRBJ2-7

cdr3_aa: CASSTGAEQPYNEQFF
cdr3_nt: TGTGCCAGCTCAACCGGGGCGGAGCAGCCTTACAATGAGCAGTTCTTC
d_call: .
v_call: TRBV18
clone_size: .
j_call: TRBJ2-1

cdr3_aa: CASSQVGDSNNSPLHF
cdr3_nt: TGCGCCAGCAGTCAGGTGGGGGACAGCAATAATTCACCCCTCCACTTT
d_call: TRBD1
v_call: TRBV5-1
clone_size: .
j_call: TRBJ1-6

cdr3_aa: CASSIGLAGGLSRDEQYF
cdr3_nt: TGTGCCAGTAGTATAGGCCTAGCGGGAGGTCTCTCAAGGGACGAGCAGTACTTC
d_call: TRBD2
v_call: TRBV19
clone_size: .
j_call: TRBJ2-7

cdr3_aa: CASSLWQEANYGYTF
cdr3_nt: TGCGCCAGCAGCTTGTGGCAGGAAGCTAACTATGGCTACACCTTC
d_call: .
v_call: TRBV5-1
clone_size: .
j_call: TRBJ1-2

cdr3_aa: CASSTDRGTNEKLFF
cdr3_nt: TGTGCCAGCAGCACCGACAGGGGAACTAATGAAAAACTGTTTTTT
d_call: TRBD1
v_call: TRBV7-9
clone_size: .
j_call: TRBJ1-4

cdr3_aa: CASSFRGPGETQYF
cdr3_nt: TGTGCCAGCAGCTTTAGGGGGCCCGGGGAGACCCAGTACTTC
d_call: TRBD1
v_call: TRBV5-4
clone_size: .
j_call: TRBJ2-5

cdr3_aa: CASRRTSGSPYEQYF
cdr3_nt: TGTGCCAGTAGGAGGACTAGCGGGTCGCCCTACGAGCAGTACTTC
d_call: TRBD2
v_call: TRBV19
clone_size: .
j_call: TRBJ2-7

cdr3_aa: CASSLVVIGAQLGANVLTF
cdr3_nt: TGCGCCAGCAGCTTGGTGGTTATAGGGGCGCAATTGGGGGCCAACGTCCTGACTTTC
d_call: .
v_call: TRBV5-1
clone_size: .
j_call: TRBJ2-6

cdr3_aa: CASSPRLQETQYF
cdr3_nt: TGTGCCAGCAGCCCCCGGCTTCAAGAGACCCAGTACTTC
d_call: .
v_call: TRBV9
clone_size: .
j_call: TRBJ2-5

cdr3_aa: CASSPNDRTYEQYF
cdr3_nt: TGTGCCAGCAGCCCAAACGACAGGACCTACGAGCAGTACTTC
d_call: .
v_call: TRBV5-6
clone_size: .
j_call: TRBJ2-7

cdr3_aa: CASSLRTEDTQYF
cdr3_nt: TGTGCCAGCAGCTTAAGGACTGAGGATACGCAGTATTTT
d_call: .
v_call: TRBV7-2
clone_size: .
j_call: TRBJ2-3

cdr3_aa: CASSPEFRGRLETQYF
cdr3_nt: TGCGCCAGCAGCCCAGAGTTCCGGGGGCGGTTAGAGACCCAGTACTTC
d_call: .
v_call: TRBV4-1
clone_size: .
j_call: TRBJ2-5

cdr3_aa: CASRPAGGADTQYF
cdr3_nt: TGTGCCAGTAGACCGGCGGGGGGCGCAGATACGCAGTATTTT
d_call: TRBD2
v_call: TRBV19
clone_size: .
j_call: TRBJ2-3

cdr3_aa: CASSQDPPNTEAFF
cdr3_nt: TGCGCCAGCAGCCAAGATCCTCCCAACACTGAAGCTTTCTTT
d_call: .
v_call: TRBV4-3
clone_size: .
j_call: TRBJ1-1

cdr3_aa: CASTNRGGYTEAFF
cdr3_nt: TGTGCTAGCACCAACAGGGGAGGTTACACTGAAGCTTTCTTT
d_call: TRBD1
v_call: TRBV12-5
clone_size: .
j_call: TRBJ1-1

cdr3_aa: CASSISSPGLNTEAFF
cdr3_nt: TGTGCCAGTAGTATATCATCCCCAGGGTTGAACACTGAAGCTTTCTTT
d_call: .
v_call: TRBV19
clone_size: .
j_call: TRBJ1-1

cdr3_aa: CASSLPGTETQYF
cdr3_nt: TGTGCCAGCTCACTTCCAGGGACAGAGACCCAGTACTTC
d_call: .
v_call: TRBV18
clone_size: .
j_call: TRBJ2-5

cdr3_aa: CASSPGTAGGYTF
cdr3_nt: TGTGCCAGCAGTCCAGGGACCGCTGGGGGCTACACCTTC
d_call: .
v_call: TRBV27
clone_size: .
j_call: TRBJ1-2

cdr3_aa: CASSLAGTVGQPQHF
cdr3_nt: TGTGCCAGCAGTTTGGCTGGGACAGTTGGTCAGCCCCAGCATTTT
d_call: TRBD1
v_call: TRBV28
clone_size: once
j_call: TRBJ1-5

cdr3_aa: CASSQEGSTGYEQYF
cdr3_nt: TGCGCCAGCAGCCAAGAGGGTTCGACCGGGTACGAGCAGTACTTC
d_call: .
v_call: TRBV4-3
clone_size: .
j_call: TRBJ2-7

cdr3_aa: CASGPGWGETQYF
cdr3_nt: TGTGCTAGTGGTCCCGGATGGGGAGAGACCCAGTACTTC
d_call: .
v_call: TRBV12-5
clone_size: .
j_call: TRBJ2-5

cdr3_aa: CASSLRDQNTEAFF
cdr3_nt: TGTGCCAGCTCACTTAGGGATCAGAACACTGAAGCTTTCTTT
d_call: .
v_call: TRBV18
clone_size: once
j_call: TRBJ1-1

cdr3_aa: CASSRHRLSGNTIYF
cdr3_nt: TGTGCCAGCAGCCGACACCGGCTCTCTGGAAACACCATATATTTT
d_call: .
v_call: TRBV7-2
clone_size: .
j_call: TRBJ1-3

cdr3_aa: CASSVESSADTQYF
cdr3_nt: TGTGCCAGCAGCGTAGAATCCTCGGCAGATACGCAGTATTTT
d_call: .
v_call: TRBV9
clone_size: .
j_call: TRBJ2-3

cdr3_aa: CASSQTGPGELFF
cdr3_nt: TGTGCCAGCAGTCAAACAGGGCCCGGGGAGCTGTTTTTT
d_call: .
v_call: TRBV7-3
clone_size: .
j_call: TRBJ2-2

cdr3_aa: CASSSGITKNEQFF
cdr3_nt: TGTGCCAGCAGCTCAGGGATCACGAAAAATGAGCAGTTCTTC
d_call: .
v_call: TRBV11-1
clone_size: .
j_call: TRBJ2-1

cdr3_aa: CASSRGLAGGRNEQFF
cdr3_nt: TGTGCCAGCAGCCGAGGACTAGCGGGAGGGCGCAATGAGCAGTTCTTC
d_call: TRBD2
v_call: TRBV7-3
clone_size: few
j_call: TRBJ2-1

cdr3_aa: CASSLNLGGGDNYGYTF
cdr3_nt: TGTGCCAGCAGCTTAAACTTGGGTGGGGGCGACAACTATGGCTACACCTTC
d_call: .
v_call: TRBV11-2
clone_size: .
j_call: TRBJ1-2

cdr3_aa: CASSIIGSEGYTF
cdr3_nt: TGTGCCAGTAGTATAATAGGGTCCGAAGGCTACACCTTC
d_call: .
v_call: TRBV19
clone_size: .
j_call: TRBJ1-2

cdr3_aa: CASSTHGGEQFF
cdr3_nt: TGTGCCAGCAGCACACACGGGGGAGAGCAGTTCTTC
d_call: .
v_call: TRBV7-2
clone_size: .
j_call: TRBJ2-1

cdr3_aa: CASSPKAGPGELFF
cdr3_nt: TGTGCCAGCTCACCAAAAGCGGGGCCCGGGGAGCTGTTTTTT
d_call: TRBD2
v_call: TRBV18
clone_size: .
j_call: TRBJ2-2

cdr3_aa: CASSQSPLSTYTNQPQHF
cdr3_nt: TGCGCCAGCAGTCAATCCCCACTTTCGACCTACACTAATCAGCCCCAGCATTTT
d_call: .
v_call: TRBV23-1
clone_size: .
j_call: TRBJ1-5

cdr3_aa: CASSFSAGARVTDTQYF
cdr3_nt: TGTGCCAGCAGTTTTAGCGCAGGGGCGAGGGTCACAGATACGCAGTATTTT
d_call: .
v_call: TRBV2
clone_size: .
j_call: TRBJ2-3

cdr3_aa: CASSRLLAGGRDTQYF
cdr3_nt: TGTGCCAGCAGTCGCCTACTAGCGGGAGGAAGGGATACGCAGTATTTT
d_call: TRBD2
v_call: TRBV27
clone_size: .
j_call: TRBJ2-3

cdr3_aa: CASSQDPGVETEAFF
cdr3_nt: TGCGCCAGCAGCCAAGATCCTGGAGTTGAGACTGAAGCTTTCTTT
d_call: .
v_call: TRBV4-3
clone_size: few
j_call: TRBJ1-1

cdr3_aa: CASSPSQRGLTNYGYTF
cdr3_nt: TGTGCCAGCTCGCCGTCTCAGAGGGGTCTGACTAACTATGGCTACACCTTC
d_call: .
v_call: TRBV18
clone_size: .
j_call: TRBJ1-2

cdr3_aa: CASSRGGLETQYF
cdr3_nt: TGTGCCAGCTCACGAGGGGGATTGGAGACCCAGTACTTC
d_call: .
v_call: TRBV18
clone_size: .
j_call: TRBJ2-5

cdr3_aa: CASSLLAGQGGNEQFF
cdr3_nt: TGTGCCAGCAGCTTATTAGCGGGACAGGGGGGGAATGAGCAGTTCTTC
d_call: TRBD1
v_call: TRBV27
clone_size: .
j_call: TRBJ2-1

cdr3_aa: CSVEDRAGDGYTF
cdr3_nt: TGCAGCGTTGAAGATCGGGCAGGGGATGGCTACACCTTC
d_call: .
v_call: TRBV29-1
clone_size: .
j_call: TRBJ1-2

cdr3_aa: CASSTPGANANPFF
cdr3_nt: TGTGCCAGTAGTACGCCGGGGGCGAACGCTAACCCGTTCTTC
d_call: .
v_call: TRBV19
clone_size: .
j_call: TRBJ2-1

cdr3_aa: CASSLTGVGELFF
cdr3_nt: TGTGCCAGCAGCTTAACAGGGGTCGGGGAGCTGTTTTTT
d_call: TRBD1
v_call: TRBV7-9
clone_size: .
j_call: TRBJ2-2

cdr3_aa: CASSASSAQYF
cdr3_nt: TGTGCCAGCAGCGCCTCCTCGGCGCAGTACTTC
d_call: .
v_call: TRBV7-2
clone_size: .
j_call: TRBJ2-7

cdr3_aa: CASSSLRGANTGELFF
cdr3_nt: TGTGCCAGCAGCTCCCTTAGGGGTGCGAACACCGGGGAGCTGTTTTTT
d_call: .
v_call: TRBV11-2
clone_size: .
j_call: TRBJ2-2

cdr3_aa: CASSPPSRGVNTEAFF
cdr3_nt: TGTGCCAGCTCACCACCAAGCAGGGGAGTGAACACTGAAGCTTTCTTT
d_call: .
v_call: TRBV18
clone_size: .
j_call: TRBJ1-1

cdr3_aa: CASISEGSYNSPLHF
cdr3_nt: TGTGCCAGCATTAGCGAGGGGTCCTATAATTCACCCCTCCACTTT
d_call: .
v_call: TRBV28
clone_size: .
j_call: TRBJ1-6

cdr3_aa: CASSLDPGGAMNTEAFF
cdr3_nt: TGTGCCAGCAGCTTGGACCCCGGAGGGGCGATGAACACTGAAGCTTTCTTT
d_call: .
v_call: TRBV5-6
clone_size: .
j_call: TRBJ1-1

cdr3_aa: CASSDRGGYNEQFF
cdr3_nt: TGCGCCAGCAGTGATCGGGGGGGATACAATGAGCAGTTCTTC
d_call: TRBD2
v_call: TRBV10-1
clone_size: .
j_call: TRBJ2-1